Listed below are T cell receptor beta chains from one sample, sequenced in a study of cytomegalovirus exposure and HLA in healthy donors. TCRdb's copy holds only in-frame clones and misses some; the assay was immunoSEQ multiplex PCR. The table records over 200,000 clones, 82% of them present only once. Sequencing was done on a sample of PBMCs. The receptors were gathered from a woman aged 40 to 50 in good health and CMV-seropositive. The CDR3 runs from the conserved cysteine through the conserved F or W. The order of the fields is D gene, V gene, J gene, clone size, CDR3 DNA, CDR3 protein. D genes are given only for firm matches. Clone size is given for some rows only: seen once, a few or many times, or a class if the clone is expanded.

d_gene: TRBD2
v_gene: TRBV5-1
j_gene: TRBJ2-5
abundance: -
CDR3nt: TGCGCCAGCAGCCCCCTGTTGGCTAGCGGGGAGGTTTTAAGAGAGACCCAGTACTTC
CDR3aa: CASSPLLASGEVLRETQYF

d_gene: TRBD1
v_gene: TRBV9
j_gene: TRBJ2-5
abundance: -
CDR3nt: TGTGCCAGCAGCGACATTCCGGGACAGGGTGCCCAGTACTTC
CDR3aa: CASSDIPGQGAQYF

d_gene: -
v_gene: TRBV5-1
j_gene: TRBJ1-1
abundance: -
CDR3nt: TGCGCCAGCAGCTTGGACAGGCTTGAAGCTTTCTTT
CDR3aa: CASSLDRLEAFF

d_gene: -
v_gene: TRBV18
j_gene: TRBJ1-1
abundance: -
CDR3nt: TGTGCCAGCACACCGGGCCCCGGTAACACTGAAGCTTTCTTT
CDR3aa: CASTPGPGNTEAFF

d_gene: -
v_gene: TRBV27
j_gene: TRBJ2-6
abundance: -
CDR3nt: TGTGCCAGCAGTCCGCGACAGAGCACCATCTCTGGGGCCAACGTCCTGACTTTC
CDR3aa: CASSPRQSTISGANVLTF

d_gene: TRBD2
v_gene: TRBV25-1
j_gene: TRBJ2-2
abundance: -
CDR3nt: TGTGCCAGCAGTTGGGGAGGGAACGTCATGGCCGGGGAGCTGTTTTTT
CDR3aa: CASSWGGNVMAGELFF

d_gene: TRBD1
v_gene: TRBV7-9
j_gene: TRBJ1-5
abundance: -
CDR3nt: TGTGCCAGCAGCTTAGAAACAGGGGGCAATCAGCCCCAGCATTTT
CDR3aa: CASSLETGGNQPQHF

d_gene: -
v_gene: TRBV7-9
j_gene: TRBJ1-1
abundance: -
CDR3nt: TGTGCCAGCAGCACCCAGGGTCCCGTTGGCACTGAAGCTTTCTTT
CDR3aa: CASSTQGPVGTEAFF

d_gene: -
v_gene: TRBV10-3
j_gene: TRBJ1-4
abundance: -
CDR3nt: TGTGCCATCAGTGACAGGGAAATTCTGGGTTATGAAAAACTGTTTTTT
CDR3aa: CAISDREILGYEKLFF

d_gene: -
v_gene: TRBV6-5
j_gene: TRBJ1-1
abundance: -
CDR3nt: TGTGCCAGCAGTTACGGGCAGACCCCCATGAACACTGAAGCTTTCTTT
CDR3aa: CASSYGQTPMNTEAFF

d_gene: -
v_gene: TRBV11-2
j_gene: TRBJ1-5
abundance: -
CDR3nt: TGTGCCAGCAGCATCAATCCCCGGGGAAATCAGCCCCAGCATTTT
CDR3aa: CASSINPRGNQPQHF

d_gene: -
v_gene: TRBV27
j_gene: TRBJ1-1
abundance: -
CDR3nt: TGTGCCAGCAGTTTAGGGGGGGGGACAGAAGCTTTCTTT
CDR3aa: CASSLGGGTEAFF

d_gene: -
v_gene: TRBV13
j_gene: TRBJ2-2
abundance: -
CDR3nt: TGTGCCAGCAGCTTAGGGGGACTTCCTAACACCGGGGAGCTGTTTTTT
CDR3aa: CASSLGGLPNTGELFF

d_gene: -
v_gene: TRBV18
j_gene: TRBJ2-7
abundance: once
CDR3nt: TGTGCCAGCTCACCGCGAAACTACGAGCAGTACTTC
CDR3aa: CASSPRNYEQYF

d_gene: -
v_gene: TRBV10-3
j_gene: TRBJ2-7
abundance: -
CDR3nt: TGTGCCATCAGTGTGTCTGGACCCCAGGGCGAGCAGTACTTC
CDR3aa: CAISVSGPQGEQYF

d_gene: -
v_gene: TRBV30
j_gene: TRBJ1-3
abundance: -
CDR3nt: TGTGCCTGGAGCCCCAAACAGGGTGCCGGAAACACCATATATTTT
CDR3aa: CAWSPKQGAGNTIYF

d_gene: TRBD1
v_gene: TRBV7-3
j_gene: TRBJ2-1
abundance: -
CDR3nt: TGTGCCAGCAGCTTACGGGGACAGGGACCCCTCAGTGAGCAGTTCTTC
CDR3aa: CASSLRGQGPLSEQFF

d_gene: -
v_gene: TRBV19
j_gene: TRBJ1-5
abundance: -
CDR3nt: TGTGCCAGTAGTCGGACTGGGCCCTTACCGGGTAGCAATCAGCCCCAGCATTTT
CDR3aa: CASSRTGPLPGSNQPQHF

d_gene: TRBD2
v_gene: TRBV4-2
j_gene: TRBJ2-1
abundance: -
CDR3nt: TGTGCCAGCAGCCCGGAGGGAGGGGCTCGGAACAATGAGCAGTTCTTC
CDR3aa: CASSPEGGARNNEQFF

d_gene: -
v_gene: TRBV4-1
j_gene: TRBJ1-1
abundance: -
CDR3nt: TGCGCCAGCAGCCAAGACATGAACACTGAAGCTTTCTTT
CDR3aa: CASSQDMNTEAFF

d_gene: TRBD1
v_gene: TRBV19
j_gene: TRBJ2-7
abundance: -
CDR3nt: TGTGCCAGTAGTATATACCAGACAGGGGCCTACGAGCAGTACTTC
CDR3aa: CASSIYQTGAYEQYF

d_gene: TRBD2
v_gene: TRBV9
j_gene: TRBJ2-1
abundance: -
CDR3nt: TGTGCCAGCAGCGCCCGAACTAGCGGGAGCTCCTACAATGAGCAGTTCTTC
CDR3aa: CASSARTSGSSYNEQFF

d_gene: -
v_gene: TRBV6-5
j_gene: TRBJ1-1
abundance: once
CDR3nt: TGTGCCAGCAGTTACTCGATGGCAGTCACTGAAGCTTTCTTT
CDR3aa: CASSYSMAVTEAFF

d_gene: -
v_gene: TRBV23-1
j_gene: TRBJ1-6
abundance: -
CDR3nt: TGCGCCAGCAGTCAGGAGGGAATCACGCGGTCACCCCTCCACTTT
CDR3aa: CASSQEGITRSPLHF

d_gene: TRBD2
v_gene: TRBV16
j_gene: TRBJ2-1
abundance: -
CDR3nt: TGTGCCAGCAGCCAATGGGCTAGCGGGACCCGCGACAATGAGCAGTTCTTC
CDR3aa: CASSQWASGTRDNEQFF

d_gene: TRBD1
v_gene: TRBV4-3
j_gene: TRBJ2-5
abundance: few
CDR3nt: TGCGCCAGCAGCCGACAGAAGGGGGCGCGGGAGACCCAGTACTTC
CDR3aa: CASSRQKGARETQYF

d_gene: -
v_gene: TRBV19
j_gene: TRBJ1-3
abundance: once
CDR3nt: TGTGCCAGTAGTATCGGGGCTGGAAACACCATATATTTT
CDR3aa: CASSIGAGNTIYF

d_gene: TRBD1
v_gene: TRBV28
j_gene: TRBJ1-1
abundance: -
CDR3nt: TGTGCCAGCAGGGGACAGGGGGCAGGTGAACGCAACGCTGAAGCTTTCTTT
CDR3aa: CASRGQGAGERNAEAFF

d_gene: TRBD1
v_gene: TRBV30
j_gene: TRBJ2-6
abundance: -
CDR3nt: TGTGCCTGGAGCCGGGACAGGGATCACTCTGGGGCCAACGTCCTGACTTTC
CDR3aa: CAWSRDRDHSGANVLTF